This T cell receptor (beta chain) appears in the sequencing data of a study of early T cells in non-severe SARS-CoV-2 infection. This CDR3 spans 13 amino acids. The germline CDR1 and CDR2 sequences are ENHRY and SYGVKD. The germline V and J ends were trimmed by 4 bases and 5 bases, with 11 bases remaining between them. Unique molecular identifier tags were affixed to discrete cDNA molecules. One entry per CDR3 protein results from TCRdb running MiXCR on the 5' RACE reads. The data hold tens of thousands of distinct CDR3 sequences, with about 14% observed a single time. The rearrangement links TRBV10-3 to TRBJ1-2; D is undetermined. The origin of this receptor is an adult who was a healthcare worker with PCR-confirmed SARS-CoV-2 infection or an uninfected control (not recorded which). The sequencing sample was made of whole blood. CDR3 protein: CAISAVVGYGYTF. The DNA of the CDR3 is TGTGCCATCAGTGCGGTGGTAGGGTATGGCTACACCTTC.